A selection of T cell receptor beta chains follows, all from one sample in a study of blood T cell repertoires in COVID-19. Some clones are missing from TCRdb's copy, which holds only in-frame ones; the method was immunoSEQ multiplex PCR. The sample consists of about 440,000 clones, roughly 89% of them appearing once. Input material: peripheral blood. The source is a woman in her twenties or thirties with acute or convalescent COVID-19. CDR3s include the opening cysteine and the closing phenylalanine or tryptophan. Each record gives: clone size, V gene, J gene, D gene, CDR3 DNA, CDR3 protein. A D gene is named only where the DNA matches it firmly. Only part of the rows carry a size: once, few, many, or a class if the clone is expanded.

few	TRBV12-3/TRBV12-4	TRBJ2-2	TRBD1	TGTGCCAGCGGACAGGGGTTCGCCGGGGAGCTGTTTTTT	CASGQGFAGELFF
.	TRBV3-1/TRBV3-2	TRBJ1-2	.	TGTGCCAGCAGCCGGACAGTCTCTGGTGGCTACACCTTC	CASSRTVSGGYTF
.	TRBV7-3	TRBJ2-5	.	TGTGCCAGCAGCTTAACCGCGCAAGAGACCCAGTACTTC	CASSLTAQETQYF
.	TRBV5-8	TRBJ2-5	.	TGTGCCAGCAGCCGCACCCGTCAGGCAGTACAAGAGACCCAGTACTTC	CASSRTRQAVQETQYF
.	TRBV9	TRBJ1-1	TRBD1	TGTGCCAGCAGCGGGACAGGGGGCTTTGGTGAAGCTTTCTTT	CASSGTGGFGEAFF
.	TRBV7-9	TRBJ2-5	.	TGTGCCAGCAGCGTCTACAGTAGGGAGACCCAGTACTTC	CASSVYSRETQYF
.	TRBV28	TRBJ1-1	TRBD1	TGTGCCAGCAGTTCCGTCGGACAGGCTGAAGCTTTCTTT	CASSSVGQAEAFF
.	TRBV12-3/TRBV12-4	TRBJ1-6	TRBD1	TGTGCCAGCAGCCTAGGGCAGGGGGCACCCCTCCACTTT	CASSLGQGAPLHF
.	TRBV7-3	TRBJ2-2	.	TGTGCCAGCAGCTTAACGCTAGCCGGGGAGCTGTTTTTT	CASSLTLAGELFF
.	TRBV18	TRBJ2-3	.	TGTGCCAGCTCACCTACAGGGATGGATACGCAGTATTTT	CASSPTGMDTQYF
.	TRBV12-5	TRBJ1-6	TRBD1	TGTGCTAGTTTGGAGGGCCCGGGACAGGGACAACGACGAAATAATTCACCCCTCCACTTT	CASLEGPGQGQRRNNSPLHF
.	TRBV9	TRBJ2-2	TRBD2	TGTGCCAGCAGCGTAGGCCCCGCGGGGGTTAGCGGGGAGCTGTTTTTT	CASSVGPAGVSGELFF
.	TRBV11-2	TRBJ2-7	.	TGTGCCAGCAGCCAGATGACATACGAGCAGTACTTC	CASSQMTYEQYF
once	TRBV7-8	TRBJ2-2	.	TGTGCCAGCAGCTTTAACAGGGAGAACACCGGGGAGCTGTTTTTT	CASSFNRENTGELFF
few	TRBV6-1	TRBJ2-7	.	TGTGCCAGCAGTGAATCAGAGGGATACGAGCAGTACTTC	CASSESEGYEQYF
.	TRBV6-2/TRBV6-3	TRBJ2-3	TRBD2	TGTGCCAGCAGTTACCGAGTTAGCGGGGGGTCTGATACGCAGTATTTT	CASSYRVSGGSDTQYF
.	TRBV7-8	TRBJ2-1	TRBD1	TGTGCCAGCAGCCGAGGATTACAGGGGGCGACCTACAATGAGCAGTTCTTC	CASSRGLQGATYNEQFF
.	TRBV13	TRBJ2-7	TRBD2	TGTGCCAGCAGCTCCTCCCAGCGGGGATACGAGCAGTACTTC	CASSSSQRGYEQYF
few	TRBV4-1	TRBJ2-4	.	TGCGCCAGCAGCCAAGGGAGTTTAGCCAAAAACATTCAGTACTTC	CASSQGSLAKNIQYF
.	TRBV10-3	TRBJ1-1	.	TGTGCCACTAGCGGATATTTTGAAGACACTGAAGCTTTCTTT	CATSGYFEDTEAFF
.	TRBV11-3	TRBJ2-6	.	TGTGCCAGCAGCTTAGAGGCCGGGTGGGGGCACGGCTCTGGGGCCAACGTCCTGACTTTC	CASSLEAGWGHGSGANVLTF
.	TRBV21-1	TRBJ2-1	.	TGTGCCAGCAGCAAAGCAGAGTGGCTAGGGGCTAGCTCCTACAATGAGCAGTTCTTC	CASSKAEWLGASSYNEQFF
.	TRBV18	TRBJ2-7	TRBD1	TGTGCCAGCTCACCAGGTAGCAGGGGGAGAGAGCAGTACTTC	CASSPGSRGREQYF
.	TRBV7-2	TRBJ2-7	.	TGTGCCAGCAGCTTAAGGGGGTGGGAGAGGGACGAGCAGTACTTC	CASSLRGWERDEQYF
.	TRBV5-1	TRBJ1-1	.	TGCGCCAGCAGAGGGGGGAACACTGAAGCTTTCTTT	CASRGGNTEAFF
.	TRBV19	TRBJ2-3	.	TGTGCCAGTAGTATAGACAGGGGAACAGATACGCAGTATTTT	CASSIDRGTDTQYF
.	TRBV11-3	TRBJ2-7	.	TGTGCCAGCAGCTTAGATCAAGACAGGCAGTACTTC	CASSLDQDRQYF
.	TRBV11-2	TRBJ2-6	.	TGTGCCAGCAGCTCAAGGGGAGGAGGGGCCAACGTCCTGACTTTC	CASSSRGGGANVLTF
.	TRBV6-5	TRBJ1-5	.	TGTGCCAGCAGTTACAAGGGAGATAGCAATCAGCCCCAGCATTTT	CASSYKGDSNQPQHF
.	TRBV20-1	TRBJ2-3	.	TGCAGTGCTGGACAGCATGATACGCAGTATTTT	CSAGQHDTQYF
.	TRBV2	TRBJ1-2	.	TGTGCCAGCAGTGACCAGGTCTATGGCTACACCTTC	CASSDQVYGYTF
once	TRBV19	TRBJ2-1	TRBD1	TGTGCCAGTAGGGGGACAGGGGGAGTTGGTGAGCAGTTCTTC	CASRGTGGVGEQFF
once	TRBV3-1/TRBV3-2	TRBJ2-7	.	TGTGCCAGCAGCCAAGATGCAGGGAGGCCCTACGAGCAGTACTTC	CASSQDAGRPYEQYF
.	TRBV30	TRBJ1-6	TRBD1	TGTGCCTGGGGACCCGGGACAGGGGCTTCACCCCTCCACTTT	CAWGPGTGASPLHF
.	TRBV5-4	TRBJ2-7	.	TGTGCCAGCAGCTTTCGGGGAGGCTACGAGCAGTACTTC	CASSFRGGYEQYF
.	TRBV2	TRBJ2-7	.	TGTGCCAGCAGCCCTCAGGGGAACTCGTACGAGCAGTACTTC	CASSPQGNSYEQYF
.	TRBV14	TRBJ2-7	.	TGTGCCAGCAGCATCGGGGGTAGGGAGCAGTACTTC	CASSIGGREQYF
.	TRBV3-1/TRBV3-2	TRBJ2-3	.	TGTGCCAGCAGCCAAGAGGGACTTTTGCGCCCAGATACGCAGTATTTT	CASSQEGLLRPDTQYF
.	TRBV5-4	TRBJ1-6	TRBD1	TGTGCCAGCAGCGATGGACAGGGGGCTATCTATAATTCACCCCTCCACTTT	CASSDGQGAIYNSPLHF
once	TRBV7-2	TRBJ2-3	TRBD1	TGTGCCAGCAGAAGCGGACAGGGGATCACAGATACGCAGTATTTT	CASRSGQGITDTQYF
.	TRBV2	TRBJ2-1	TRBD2	TGTGCCAGCAGTACCCCGGGACTAGCGGGGGGCCGATACAATGAGCAGTTCTTC	CASSTPGLAGGRYNEQFF
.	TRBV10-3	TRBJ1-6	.	TGTGCCACAAGGGACGGGGAGGGATCACCCCTCCACTTT	CATRDGEGSPLHF
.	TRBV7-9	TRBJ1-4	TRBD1	TGTGCCAGCAGCACCGGACAGGGTTTGTTTACTAATGAAAAACTGTTTTTT	CASSTGQGLFTNEKLFF
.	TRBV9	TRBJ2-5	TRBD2	TGTGCCAGCAGCGTAGCGGCTAGCGGAGGTCTTAAAGAGACCCAGTACTTC	CASSVAASGGLKETQYF
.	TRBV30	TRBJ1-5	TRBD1	TGTGCCTGGAGTGTATACTCGTGGGACAGAAACAATCAGCCCCAGCATTTT	CAWSVYSWDRNNQPQHF
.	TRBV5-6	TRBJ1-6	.	TGTGCCAGCAGTCTAAGCGGTACCAGCTCCTATAATTCACCCCTCCACTTT	CASSLSGTSSYNSPLHF
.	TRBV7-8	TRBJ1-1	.	TGTGCCAGCAGCTTACGTGGGCAGACTGAAGCTTTCTTT	CASSLRGQTEAFF
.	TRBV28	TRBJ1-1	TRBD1	TGTGCCAGCAGTTCTCACCGACAGGGCGGTGAAGCTTTCTTT	CASSSHRQGGEAFF
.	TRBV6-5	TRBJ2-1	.	TGTGCCAGCAGTCAGGACTTGAGCTCCTACAATGAGCAGTTCTTC	CASSQDLSSYNEQFF
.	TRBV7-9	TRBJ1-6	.	TGTGCCAGCAGCTGGGCAGGGACCTATAATTCACCCCTCCACTTT	CASSWAGTYNSPLHF
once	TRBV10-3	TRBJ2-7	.	TGTGCCATCAGACTTTCCATGATCTCCTACGAGCAGTACTTC	CAIRLSMISYEQYF
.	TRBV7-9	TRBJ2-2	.	TGTGCCAGCAGCCAGACCGGCAGGGTTTTATCCGGGGAGCTGTTTTTT	CASSQTGRVLSGELFF
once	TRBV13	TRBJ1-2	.	TGTGCCAGCAGCTTATCAGGGCTCCGTAACTATGGCTACACCTTC	CASSLSGLRNYGYTF
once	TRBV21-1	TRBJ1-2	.	TGTGCCAGCAGCACAGACCGGACAGGAGGATACACCTTC	CASSTDRTGGYTF